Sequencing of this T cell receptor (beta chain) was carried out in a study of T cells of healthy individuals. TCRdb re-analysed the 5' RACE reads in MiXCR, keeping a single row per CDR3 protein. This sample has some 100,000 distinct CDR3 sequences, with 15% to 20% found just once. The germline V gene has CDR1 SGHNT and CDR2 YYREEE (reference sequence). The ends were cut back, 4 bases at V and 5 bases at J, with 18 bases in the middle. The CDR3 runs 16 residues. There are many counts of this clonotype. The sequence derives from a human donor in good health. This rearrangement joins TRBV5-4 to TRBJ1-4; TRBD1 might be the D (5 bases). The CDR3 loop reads CASSVLGTRGNEKLFF. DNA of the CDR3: TGTGCCAGCAGCGTACTGGGGACCAGAGGAAATGAAAAACTGTTTTTT. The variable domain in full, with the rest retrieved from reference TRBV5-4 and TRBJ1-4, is ETGVTQSPTHLIKTRGQQVTLRCSSQSGHNTVSWYQQALGQGPQFIFQYYREEENGRGNFPPRFSGLQFPNYSSELNVNALELDDSALYLCASSVLGTRGNEKLFFGSGTQLSVL.